These 7 T cell receptor beta chains share one sample of origin, sequenced in a study of beta chain features in type 1 diabetes. Every bit of the isolated RNA underwent reverse transcription, so sequencing read expressed TCRB transcripts. The repertoire was sequenced with immunoSEQ multiplex PCR; TCRdb's copy has only in-frame clones and lacks some. The table records about 330,000 clones, 8% to 13% of them present only once. Sequencing was performed on naive CD4+ T cells from blood. Receptors originate from a woman younger than 45 in good health.

Only a few counts were recorded for this clone. The CDR3 DNA is TGTGCCAGCAGCCCCTCGGAGACCCAGTACTTC. The encoded protein is CASSPSETQYF. The chain uses TRBV7-2 and TRBJ2-5; D gene uncertain. The length of the CDR3 is 11 residues. V lost 5 bases and J lost 5, with 6 bases in between. Germline V gene data show CDR1 as SGHTA and CDR2 as FQGNSA.

This clone has only a few counts. This rearrangement joins TRBV28 to TRBJ2-5; D is unresolved. Germline V gene data show CDR1 as MDHEN and CDR2 as SYDVKM. This CDR3 spans 14 amino acids. The germline V and J ends were trimmed by 1 base and 7 bases, with 13 bases remaining between them. DNA for the CDR3: TGTGCCAGCAGTTTATCTTCCCCACCGGGGACCCAGTACTTC. The encoded protein is CASSLSSPPGTQYF.

This chain links TRBV18 with TRBJ2-3; D is perhaps TRBD2 (6 bases). This CDR3 region has 12 residues. With 8 bases removed from V and 4 bases from J, the gap between germline ends came to 10 bases. CDR1 and CDR2 (germline): KGHSH, LQKENI. The CDR3 protein is CASTPGADTQYF. CDR3 bases: TGTGCCAGCACTCCGGGGGCAGATACGCAGTATTTT.

The sample holds a few counts of this clone. The chain carries TRBV4-2 and TRBJ1-5; D perhaps matches TRBD1 (6 bases). Trimming took 2 bases from V and 5 from J, leaving 13 bases between them. This CDR3 has 15 residues. The germline V gene has CDR1 LGHNA and CDR2 YNFKEQ. The chain's CDR3 is CASSQSDRGDQPQHF. CDR3 nucleotide sequence: TGTGCCAGCAGCCAATCGGACAGAGGGGATCAGCCCCAGCATTTT.

The gene calls are TRBV15 and TRBJ2-7; maybe TRBD2 (6 bases). Germline V CDR1 and CDR2: LNHNV, YYDKDF (reference sequence). V dropped 0 bases and J dropped 0 bases, with 15 bases sitting between them. The CDR3 runs 17 residues. The CDR3: CATSRDKAGPSSYEQYF. In nucleotides, the CDR3 is TGTGCCACCAGCAGAGATAAGGCGGGACCGAGCTCCTACGAGCAGTACTTC.

The rearrangement links TRBV4-3 to TRBJ2-7, with 7 bases lining up with TRBD1. The CDR3 is 17 amino acids. The germline V gene encodes CDR1 LGHNA and CDR2 YSLEER. The V gene end was trimmed by 1 base and the J gene end by 6 bases; junction bases not matched to a gene: 15. The CDR3 DNA reads as TGCGCCAGCAGCCAAGCTGGTCCGGGACAGATAGGGAGCGAGCAGTACTTC. It specifies CASSQAGPGQIGSEQYF.

This clone showed up just a few times. The chain recombines TRBV29-1 with TRBJ2-3; 11 bases line up with TRBD2. The CDR3 runs to 17 residues. The V gene's germline CDR1 is SQVTM and CDR2 ANQGSEA. Trimming removed 2 bases from V and 0 bases from J; junction bases left unmatched: 7. For the CDR3, the DNA is TGCAGCGTTGAACGACTAGCGGGAAGGTTTAGCACAGATACGCAGTATTTT. It specifies CSVERLAGRFSTDTQYF.